Below, 29 T cell receptor beta chains from the same sample are listed, as sequenced in a study of T and B cells in COVID-19 patients. Blood genomic DNA input for TRB amplification was about 240-550 ng. Multiplex PCR with BIOMED2 TRB-A/B primer pools amplified TRB rearrangements. Each CDR3 protein gets one entry after TCRdb re-called the multiplex PCR reads with MiXCR. The sample consists of 7,000 or so distinct CDR3 sequences, 20% to 30% of them appearing once. The sequenced sample consisted of blood. The origin of the receptors is a human donor with active COVID-19.

This clonotype has at least ten counts. This chain links TRBV18 with TRBJ2-2; either TRBD1 or TRBD2 may fit D (5 bases each). V was trimmed by 3 bases and J by 4 bases, leaving 12 bases between them. CDR1 and CDR2 from the germline V gene are KGHSH and LQKENI. The CDR3 sequence is 15 residues long. For the CDR3, the DNA is TGTGCCAGCTCACCCCCGGGACCAACCACCGGGGAGCTGTTTTTT. This sequence encodes CASSPPGPTTGELFF. Based on the CDR3 plus reference TRBV18 and TRBJ2-2, the full variable domain is NAGVMQNPRHLVRRRGQEARLRCSPMKGHSHVYWYRQLPEEGLKFMVYLQKENIIDESGMPKERFSAEFPKEGPSILRIQQVVRGDSAAYFCASSPPGPTTGELFFGEGSRLTVL.

A few counts support this clonotype. This chain joins TRBV5-4 and TRBJ1-5; D uncertain. There are 15 residues in the CDR3. V shed 4 bases and J shed 5 bases, with 16 bases lying between them. Germline V gene data show CDR1 as SGHNT and CDR2 as YYREEE (reference sequence). The CDR3 DNA is TGTGCCAGCAGCCCGGACCCGCGATGGGATCAGCCCCAGCATTTT. It is translated as CASSPDPRWDQPQHF.

This clonotype is labeled medium-sized. This rearrangement joins TRBV12-3 or TRBV12-4 to TRBJ2-2; no definite D call. The CDR3 contains 12 residues. Trimming removed 2 bases at V and 3 bases at J, with 1 base between. Written as DNA, the CDR3 is TGTGCCAGCAGTTTATACACCGGGGAGCTGTTTTTT. Translation: CASSLYTGELFF.

The CDR3 sequence: CSARDWSPQETQYF. DNA of the CDR3: TGCAGTGCTAGAGATTGGTCCCCTCAAGAGACCCAGTACTTC. V usage is TRBV20-1 and J usage is TRBJ2-5; no firm D call. The ends were cut back, 0 bases at V and 2 bases at J, with 10 bases in the middle. Germline V gene lookup returns CDR1 DFQATT and CDR2 SNEGSKA (reference sequence). The CDR3 extends over 14 amino acids.

The V gene is TRBV24-1, the J gene TRBJ2-7, with TRBD2 matching 14 bases. The germline V gene has CDR1 KGHDR and CDR2 SFDVKD. V was clipped by 4 bases and J by 5 bases; unmatched bases: 3. The CDR3 is 15 residues long. The CDR3 nucleotides read TGTGCCACCAGTGAGGGACTAGCGGGAGTCCACGAGCAGTACTTC. Amino acids: CATSEGLAGVHEQYF.

J is TRBJ2-2 and V is TRBV28; TRBD1 is a possible D gene (6 bases). Germline assignment: CDR1 MDHEN and CDR2 SYDVKM. The CDR3 runs to 16 residues. Trimming removed 6 bases at V and 0 bases at J, with 14 bases between. The CDR3 nucleotides read TGTGCCAGCAGAACACAACAGGGCTCGAACACCGGGGAGCTGTTTTTT. Translation: CASRTQQGSNTGELFF. The full variable domain, in which reference TRBV28 and TRBJ2-2 provide the parts outside the CDR3, is DVKVTQSSRYLVKRTGEKVFLECVQDMDHENMFWYRQDPGLGLRLIYFSYDVKMKEKGDIPEGYSVSREKKERFSLILESASTNQTSMYLCASRTQQGSNTGELFFGEGSRLTVL.

This clonotype was counted many times. This chain connects TRBV18 to TRBJ1-4; the D is unclear. Germline V CDR1 and CDR2: KGHSH, LQKENI. The CDR3 extends over 15 amino acids. Trimming removed 1 base from V and 0 bases from J, with 6 bases in between. CDR3 DNA sequence: TGTGCCAGCTCACCACTGCGAGCAACTAATGAAAAACTGTTTTTT. Its protein product is CASSPLRATNEKLFF. Based on the CDR3 plus reference TRBV18 and TRBJ1-4, the full variable domain is NAGVMQNPRHLVRRRGQEARLRCSPMKGHSHVYWYRQLPEEGLKFMVYLQKENIIDESGMPKERFSAEFPKEGPSILRIQQVVRGDSAAYFCASSPLRATNEKLFFGSGTQLSVL.

This clonotype has just a few counts. The J gene is TRBJ2-5, the V gene TRBV7-9, with TRBD1 matching over 10 bases. CDR1 is SEHNR, CDR2 FQNEAQ, per germline (reference sequence). V shed 5 bases and J 4 bases; nucleotides not matched to a gene: 7. The CDR3 has 15 residues. This CDR3 is CASSTRQGAGETQYF. The CDR3 region has the DNA TGTGCCAGCAGCACCCGACAGGGGGCAGGAGAGACCCAGTACTTC.

This clonotype was seen many times. This chain joins TRBV6-6 and TRBJ1-4; D is possibly TRBD1 (6 bases). Germline loops: CDR1 MNHNY, CDR2 SVGAGI (reference sequence). Trimming removed 6 bases at V and 8 bases at J, with 19 bases between. This CDR3 comprises 15 residues. CDR3 amino acids: CASRPKTGPGEKLFF. DNA of the CDR3: TGTGCCAGCAGACCAAAGACAGGCCCTGGCGAAAAACTGTTTTTT.

In its sample, this clonotype ranks as medium-sized. In DNA form, the CDR3 reads TGTGCCAGTAGTCCCCGGACAGGTATGAGTCAGCCCCAGCATTTT. It encodes CASSPRTGMSQPQHF. The chain couples TRBV19 to TRBJ1-5; 7 nucleotides line up with TRBD1. Trimming cost V 5 bases and J 6 bases; bases outside gene matches: 10. CDR1 is LNHDA and CDR2 is SQIVND in the germline V gene (reference sequence). The CDR3 length is 15 residues.

This clonotype was detected many times. V is TRBV27 and J is TRBJ1-5; D may be TRBD1 (5 bases). The germline V gene encodes CDR1 MNHEY and CDR2 SMNVEV (reference sequence). This CDR3 spans 12 amino acids. Trimming took 2 bases from V and 6 from J, leaving 5 bases between them. Written as DNA, the CDR3 is TGTGCCAGCAGTTTAACAGGTCAGCCCCAGCATTTT. It translates to CASSLTGQPQHF.

In its sample, this clonotype is large. The CDR3 is CASSIVRGRIHEQYF. In DNA form, the CDR3 reads TGTGCCAGTAGTATAGTACGGGGTAGGATCCACGAGCAGTACTTC. The chain links TRBV19 to TRBJ2-7; perhaps TRBD2 as D (5 bases). The CDR3 has 15 amino acids. Germline loops: CDR1 LNHDA, CDR2 SQIVND (reference sequence). Trimming took 1 base from V and 5 from J, leaving 15 bases between them.

This clonotype has a count of ten or more. This chain connects TRBV10-3 to TRBJ2-3, with TRBD2 identical over 8 bases. The CDR3 covers 13 residues. The germline CDR1 and CDR2 sequences are ENHRY and SYGVKD. Trimming cost V 11 bases and J 5 bases; bases outside gene matches: 9. In DNA, the CDR3 is TGTGCCCTGGGACTAGGAGGGGGAGATACGCAGTATTTT. The encoded protein is CALGLGGGDTQYF.

This clonotype turned up a few times. This chain joins TRBV12-5 and TRBJ2-2; D gene uncertain. V lost 4 bases and J 3 bases, leaving 18 bases between the germline ends. Looked up from germline, CDR1 is LGHNT and CDR2 is FRNRAP. The CDR3 sequence is 17 residues long. The CDR3 loop reads CASGSPAHGGYTGELFF. In nucleotides, the CDR3 is TGTGCTAGTGGTTCGCCCGCCCATGGTGGGTACACCGGGGAGCTGTTTTTT.

This clonotype was counted at least ten times. The chain joins TRBV6-6 to TRBJ1-2; the D is unclear. CDR1 and CDR2 from the germline V gene are MNHNY and SVGAGI (reference sequence). Trimming took 2 bases from V and 4 from J, leaving 14 bases between them. The CDR3 sequence is 15 residues long. CDR3 region: CASSYDGVGSYGYTF. The CDR3 region has the DNA TGTGCCAGCAGTTACGATGGGGTGGGCAGCTATGGCTACACCTTC.

This clonotype came up a few times. The chain carries TRBV6-5 and TRBJ1-3; D gene unclear. V was shortened by 6 bases and J by 7 bases, with 7 bases between the two germline ends. CDR3 length: 11 amino acids. Germline V CDR1 and CDR2: MNHEY, SVGAGI. The CDR3 region has the DNA TGTGCCAGCAGACGGGAGAACACCATATATTTT. It encodes CASRRENTIYF.

Worth noting for this clonotype: At one end, the junction sequence differs from germline, possibly due to a read error. The CDR3 DNA sequence: TGCGCCAGCAGCCAAGAACAGGGAGACTACGAGCAGTACTTC. Protein sequence: CASSQEQGDYEQYF. This rearrangement joins TRBV11-3 to TRBJ2-7; D may be TRBD1 (6 bases). The CDR3 spans 14 residues. Germline V gene lookup returns CDR1 SGHNT and CDR2 YENEEA.

Only a few counts were recorded for this clonotype. This chain links TRBV4-3 with TRBJ2-7, with TRBD2 matching over 9 bases. Germline V gives CDR1 LGHNA, CDR2 YSLEER. This CDR3 is 15 amino acids long. J lost 3 bases, V lost 2 bases, and 5 bases had no gene match. CDR3 coding DNA: TGCGCCAGCAGCCAACGACTAGCGGAGGGCTACGAGCAGTACTTC. Encoded protein: CASSQRLAEGYEQYF.

This clonotype was counted only a few times. V and J are TRBV19 and TRBJ2-2; D is possibly TRBD2 (6 bases). V gave up 11 bases and J gave up 0 bases, with 13 bases separating them. The CDR3 has 14 amino acids. CDR1 and CDR2 from the germline V gene are LNHDA and SQIVND (reference sequence). DNA for the CDR3: TGTGCCTCTCAGCGGGTTGCGAACACCGGGGAGCTGTTTTTT. Amino acids: CASQRVANTGELFF.

This clonotype is labeled as medium-sized (0.01 to 0.1%). The chain recombines TRBV6-5 with TRBJ2-7; 8 bases align to TRBD2. V dropped 0 bases and J dropped 0; count of bases not matched to a gene: 1. The CDR3 runs to 15 residues. CDR1 is MNHEY and CDR2 is SVGAGI in the germline V gene. CDR3 region: CASSYSSGSSYEQYF. The DNA for the CDR3 is TGTGCCAGCAGTTACTCCAGCGGGAGCTCCTACGAGCAGTACTTC.

In its sample, this clonotype is medium-sized. The V call is TRBV29-1, the J call TRBJ1-1, with D tentatively TRBD1 (5 bases). The CDR3 is 13 amino acids. Germline V gene data show CDR1 as SQVTM and CDR2 as ANQGSEA. The V end was cut by 4 bases, the J end by 7 bases, with 16 bases between. This CDR3 is CSVGGRDRSEAFF. DNA for the CDR3: TGCAGCGTTGGAGGCAGGGATCGAAGTGAAGCTTTCTTT.

In its sample, this clonotype is medium-sized. J is TRBJ2-1 and V is TRBV15; TRBD1 is a possible D gene (5 bases). Germline V CDR1 and CDR2: LNHNV, YYDKDF (reference sequence). The CDR3 is 14 residues long. V was trimmed by 8 bases and J by 4 bases, leaving 15 bases between them. The CDR3 sequence: CATAKGAEYNEQFF. The DNA of the CDR3 is TGTGCCACCGCGAAAGGGGCAGAATACAATGAGCAGTTCTTC.

At least ten counts were recorded for this clonotype. CDR3 region: CASSPLRDRVGNEQFF. For the CDR3, the DNA is TGTGCCAGCTCACCCCTACGGGACAGGGTGGGCAATGAGCAGTTCTTC. V and J are TRBV18 and TRBJ2-1; 9 bases are a match to TRBD1. CDR1 KGHSH and CDR2 LQKENI come from the germline V gene. After removal of 3 bases from V and 6 bases from J, the junction contained 9 bases not matched to a gene. The CDR3 consists of 16 residues.

The table lists this clonotype with a few counts. The J gene is TRBJ1-1, the V gene TRBV6-6, with a weak D call TRBD1 (5 bases). This CDR3 has 13 residues. Germline lookup yields CDR1 MNHNY and CDR2 SVGAGI (reference sequence). Trimming removed 4 bases at V and 8 bases at J, with 14 bases between. CDR3 residues: CASSSNLGVEAFF. CDR3 in DNA: TGTGCCAGCAGTTCTAATTTAGGGGTAGAAGCTTTCTTT.

This clonotype came up a few times. The rearrangement links TRBV4-2 to TRBJ1-1, with 7 bases identical to TRBD1. From germline, CDR1 is LGHNA and CDR2 YNFKEQ. The CDR3 has 16 residues. V shed 3 bases and J 0 bases; nucleotides not matched to a gene: 7. The CDR3 loop is CASSHHETGLNTEAFF. CDR3 coding DNA: TGTGCCAGCAGCCACCACGAGACAGGGCTGAACACTGAAGCTTTCTTT.

V gene TRBV12-3 or TRBV12-4 combines with J gene TRBJ1-1; the match to TRBD1 covers 9 bases. This CDR3 has 16 residues. V shed 2 bases and J 4 bases; nucleotides not matched to a gene: 8. CDR3 sequence (DNA): TGTGCCAGCAGTTTACAGGGACAGGGTGGGGGCACTGAAGCTTTCTTT. This gives the protein CASSLQGQGGGTEAFF.

This clonotype was seen a handful of times. This chain connects TRBV6-2 or TRBV6-3 to TRBJ1-1; a weak D match, TRBD1 (6 bases). Germline CDR1 and CDR2: MNHEY and SVGEGT. This CDR3 comprises 14 residues. V lost 2 bases and J lost 1, with 8 bases in between. The chain's CDR3 is CASSYRDTNTEAFF. For the CDR3, the DNA is TGTGCCAGCAGTTACCGGGACACGAACACTGAAGCTTTCTTT.

In its sample, this clonotype was seen a few times. This rearrangement joins TRBV20-1 to TRBJ2-7; TRBD2 matches at 7 bases. The V gene's germline CDR1 is DFQATT and CDR2 SNEGSKA (reference sequence). This CDR3 spans 14 amino acids. V dropped 5 bases and J dropped 3; count of bases not matched to a gene: 10. The CDR3 sequence is CSAGPSGGSYEQYF. In DNA form, the CDR3 reads TGCAGTGCTGGGCCTAGCGGAGGGAGCTACGAGCAGTACTTC.

Relative to its sample, this clonotype is medium-sized. The chain has TRBV19 and TRBJ2-3; the D gene is possibly TRBD2 (6 bases). The CDR3 totals 16 residues. The germline V gene encodes CDR1 LNHDA and CDR2 SQIVND (reference sequence). V lost 5 bases to trimming and J lost 5 bases, with 20 bases between them. The CDR3 bases are TGTGCCAGTAGTGTCGATCGGTCCGGGGGTGGAGATACGCAGTATTTT. It translates to CASSVDRSGGGDTQYF.